One sample yielded the 10 T cell receptor beta chains listed below, sequenced in a study of blood T cells in healthy people across ages. Using a J-beta primer mix together with a sample-barcoded 5' primer, a second PCR was run for roughly 6 to 11 cycles. MiXCR, run by TCRdb on the 5' RACE reads, gives a single entry per CDR3 protein. The repertoire includes 600,000 or so distinct CDR3 sequences, roughly 30% of them detected once, and about 15% sits in the top ten. Specimen: blood. Receptors originate from an elderly woman in good health.

This clonotype came up many times. This chain joins TRBV20-1 and TRBJ2-5; 11 bases fit TRBD2. Trimming at V came to 1 base and at J to 0 bases, leaving 1 base not matched to a gene. In germline, CDR1 is DFQATT, CDR2 SNEGSKA (reference sequence). The length of the CDR3 is 15 residues. CDR3 DNA: TGCAGTGCTAGAGGACTAGCGGGGAACCAAGAGACCCAGTACTTC. Amino acids: CSARGLAGNQETQYF.

This clonotype was picked up many times. The CDR3 sequence is CAWANPRGLFF. In DNA, the CDR3 is TGTGCCTGGGCCAACCCAAGGGGACTGTTTTTT. This sequence joins TRBV30 and TRBJ1-4, with a tentative D call TRBD1 (5 bases). Germline CDR1 GTSNPN, CDR2 SVGIG (reference sequence). The CDR3 loop spans 11 amino acids. Trimming removed 5 bases at V and 13 bases at J, with 14 bases between.

This clonotype has a handful of counts. A single base separates this from a much larger clone, so it may be a read error. CDR3 DNA sequence: TGCGCCAGCACCACCCTGAGTGGGGGGCTGTACAATGAGCAGTACTTC. Translating it yields CASTTLSGGLYNEQYF. The genes are TRBV5-1 and TRBJ2-7; perhaps D is TRBD1 or TRBD2 (6 bases each). From germline, CDR1 is SGHRS and CDR2 YFSETQ. V lost 6 bases and J lost 7, with 26 bases in between. The CDR3 is 16 residues long.

Ten or more counts support this clonotype. This sequence joins TRBV15 and TRBJ2-6; perhaps TRBD2 as D (7 bases). The V and J ends lost 5 bases and 0 bases respectively, with 17 bases between them. The CDR3 extends over 18 amino acids. Germline V gene data show CDR1 as LNHNV and CDR2 as YYDKDF (reference sequence). CDR3 DNA sequence: TGTGCCACCAGCTCCCTGGGGGGGGCCCCCTCTGGGGCCAACGTCCTGACTTTC. It yields the protein CATSSLGGAPSGANVLTF.

This chain uses TRBV3-1 with TRBJ1-6, with 8 bases that match TRBD1. With V trimmed by 7 bases and J by 7 bases, 6 bases remained unmatched. The V gene's germline CDR1 is LGHDT and CDR2 YNNKEL (reference sequence). This CDR3 region has 14 residues. The CDR3, as DNA: TGTGCCAGCACGAACAGGGGGGGGAATTCACCCCTCCACTTT. Translating gives CASTNRGGNSPLHF.

Note on this clonotype: Since a much larger clone is just one base distant, this may be a read error. V is TRBV2 and J is TRBJ2-5; TRBD2 agrees at 10 bases. V dropped 6 bases and J dropped 7; count of bases not matched to a gene: 17. Germline values: CDR1 SNHLY, CDR2 FYNNEI. This CDR3 has 17 residues. CDR3 nucleotide sequence: TGTGCCAGCAGATGGCTAGCGGGGGTCCTGGGGAAAGGGACCCAGTACTTC. It yields the protein CASRWLAGVLGKGTQYF.

Only a few counts were recorded for this clonotype. V usage is TRBV10-3 and J usage is TRBJ1-3; 7 nucleotides line up with TRBD1. J gave up 0 bases and V 6 bases, and 2 bases lay outside the gene matches. The CDR3 is 14 residues long. Germline CDR1 ENHRY, CDR2 SYGVKD. In nucleotides, the CDR3 is TGTGCCATCAGGGGACAGACCTCTGGAAACACCATATATTTT. This codes for CAIRGQTSGNTIYF.

This clonotype was counted a few times. One junction end disagrees with the germline gene, perhaps due to a read error. The genes are TRBV6-1 and TRBJ1-2; D is perhaps TRBD1 (6 bases). Germline V gene sequence: CDR1 MNHNS, CDR2 SASEGT. This CDR3 region has 13 residues. CDR3 bases: TGTACCAGCAGTGAATCACAGGGACATGGCTACACCTTC. As protein: CTSSESQGHGYTF.

This clonotype was seen at least ten times. The gene calls are TRBV4-3 and TRBJ1-4; possible D gene TRBD1, 5 bases. V lost 4 bases, J lost 1 base, and 10 bases lay in between. Germline CDR1 and CDR2: LGHNA and YSLEER. This CDR3 contains 15 residues. The CDR3 region is CASSPGHQTNEKLFF. CDR3 DNA: TGCGCCAGCAGCCCCGGACACCAAACTAATGAAAAACTGTTTTTT.

This clonotype was found many times. This sequence joins TRBV6-1 and TRBJ1-5; TRBD1 matches 10 bases. Per the germline V gene, CDR1 is MNHNS and CDR2 is SASEGT. V shed 4 bases and J 7 bases; nucleotides not matched to a gene: 7. The CDR3 spans 15 residues. CDR3 sequence reads: CASSAETGGGQPQHF. In DNA, the CDR3 is TGTGCCAGCAGTGCCGAGACAGGGGGCGGCCAGCCCCAGCATTTT.